The 10 T cell receptor beta chains below were found in one sample sequenced in a study of identical twins. Each CDR3 protein is one row after TCRdb ran MiXCR on the 5' RACE reads. Of 270,000 or so distinct CDR3 sequences listed, about 8% are singletons. A further study also used this sample, focusing on yellow fever vaccine responses in identical twins.

Sequencing was done on a sample of CD8+ T cells sorted from blood. The receptors were gathered from a woman aged 18-35 years in good health.

A remark on this clonotype: One base away lies a much larger clone, so this may be a sequencing read error. The V and J genes are TRBV7-9 and TRBJ2-7; D gene ambiguous. The CDR3 sequence is 16 residues long. Germline V CDR1 and CDR2: SEHNR, FQNEAQ (reference sequence). CDR3 sequence (DNA): TGTGCCAGCAGCTCCCTGACGCAGGTGCTATCCTACGAGCAGTGCTTC. This sequence encodes CASSSLTQVLSYEQCF. Filled out from reference TRBV7-9 and TRBJ2-7, the complete variable domain reads DTGVSQNPRHKITKRGQNVTFRCDPISEHNRLYWYRQTLGQGPEFLTYFQNEAQLEKSRLLSDRFSAERPKGSFSTLEIQRTEQGDSAMYLCASSSLTQVLSYEQCFGPGTRLTVT.

The CDR3 loop reads CASSLMGRSYEQYF. In DNA form, the CDR3 reads TGCGCCAGCAGCTTGATGGGGAGGTCCTACGAGCAGTACTTC. This chain uses TRBV5-1 with TRBJ2-7, with a tentative D call TRBD2 (6 bases). Germline V lookup: CDR1 SGHRS, CDR2 YFSETQ. V was shortened by 1 base and J by 1 base, with 9 bases between the two germline ends. CDR3 length equals 14 residues.

This clonotype was detected ten times or more. The chain links TRBV4-3 to TRBJ1-2; tentatively, D is TRBD1 (5 bases). Looked up from germline, CDR1 is LGHNA and CDR2 is YSLEER. The CDR3 is made up of 14 amino acids. V was cut by 0 bases and J by 4 bases, with 9 bases left in between. CDR3 nucleotides: TGCGCCAGCAGCCAAGACAGGGCAGGCTATGGCTACACCTTC. As protein: CASSQDRAGYGYTF.

This clonotype was seen a few times. V gene TRBV7-2 combines with J gene TRBJ2-3; D is uncertain. Deletions cut 4 bases from V and 8 bases from J, with 16 bases between. Germline V CDR1 and CDR2: SGHTA, FQGNSA. The CDR3 runs to 14 residues. CDR3 bases: TGTGCCAGCAGCTCTGAATTTTCCCCCGGTACGCAGTATTTT. This encodes CASSSEFSPGTQYF.

This clonotype has a count of ten or more. This chain uses TRBV27 with TRBJ2-7; 9 bases map to TRBD2. The CDR3 spans 14 residues. Per germline, CDR1 MNHEY and CDR2 SMNVEV (reference sequence). V lost 6 bases, J lost 2 bases, and 5 bases stayed unmatched. The CDR3 region has the DNA TGTGCCAGCAGCGCGGGGGGGTATACCTACGAGCAGTACTTC. Encoded protein: CASSAGGYTYEQYF.

This clonotype was recorded at least ten times. The chain carries TRBV27 and TRBJ2-7, with D tentatively TRBD1 (5 bases). Trimming pared 2 bases from V and 4 bases from J, leaving 12 bases between. The CDR3 is made up of 14 amino acids. Germline values: CDR1 MNHEY, CDR2 SMNVEV (reference sequence). CDR3 amino acids: CASSLQGIFYEQYF. The CDR3 region has the DNA TGTGCCAGCAGTTTACAGGGAATCTTTTACGAGCAGTACTTC.

This clonotype was observed a handful of times. V gene TRBV5-4 combines with J gene TRBJ1-3; a weak D match, TRBD1 (6 bases). The CDR3 length is 14 residues. V gave up 4 bases and J gave up 2 bases, with 10 bases separating them. The germline V gene encodes CDR1 SGHNT and CDR2 YYREEE (reference sequence). The chain's CDR3 is CASSVGAAGNTIYF. The DNA of the CDR3 is TGTGCCAGCAGCGTGGGGGCGGCTGGAAACACCATATATTTT. The variable domain in full, completed from reference TRBV5-4 and TRBJ1-3, reads ETGVTQSPTHLIKTRGQQVTLRCSSQSGHNTVSWYQQALGQGPQFIFQYYREEENGRGNFPPRFSGLQFPNYSSELNVNALELDDSALYLCASSVGAAGNTIYFGEGSWLTVV.

This clonotype was counted only a few times. This chain links TRBV28 with TRBJ2-5, with D tentatively TRBD1 (7 bases). The germline V gene has CDR1 MDHEN and CDR2 SYDVKM. V gave up 10 bases and J gave up 1 base, with 16 bases separating them. The CDR3 loop spans 14 amino acids. The CDR3 DNA follows: TGTGCCACCTTCGGGGGACAGACCCAAGAGACCCAGTACTTC. This codes for CATFGGQTQETQYF. The whole variable domain, filled in from reference TRBV28 and TRBJ2-5, reads DVKVTQSSRYLVKRTGEKVFLECVQDMDHENMFWYRQDPGLGLRLIYFSYDVKMKEKGDIPEGYSVSREKKERFSLILESASTNQTSMYLCATFGGQTQETQYFGPGTRLLVL.

This clonotype turned up a few times. This sequence joins TRBV19 and TRBJ2-1; tentative D call: TRBD1 (6 bases). Deletions cut 5 bases from V and 9 bases from J, with 11 bases between. Germline V gene lookup returns CDR1 LNHDA and CDR2 SQIVND (reference sequence). There are 12 residues in the CDR3. The CDR3: CASSPTGFEQFF. The CDR3 nucleotides are TGTGCCAGTAGTCCCACAGGGTTTGAGCAGTTCTTC.

The chain carries TRBV6-5 and TRBJ2-7; TRBD1 is a possible D gene (5 bases). Germline lookup yields CDR1 MNHEY and CDR2 SVGAGI. The CDR3 loop spans 13 amino acids. Between the trimmed V and J ends, which lost 2 bases and 7 bases, there was a span of 12 bases. The CDR3: CASSYQGSEEQYF. CDR3 sequence (DNA): TGTGCCAGCAGTTACCAGGGATCAGAAGAGCAGTACTTC.